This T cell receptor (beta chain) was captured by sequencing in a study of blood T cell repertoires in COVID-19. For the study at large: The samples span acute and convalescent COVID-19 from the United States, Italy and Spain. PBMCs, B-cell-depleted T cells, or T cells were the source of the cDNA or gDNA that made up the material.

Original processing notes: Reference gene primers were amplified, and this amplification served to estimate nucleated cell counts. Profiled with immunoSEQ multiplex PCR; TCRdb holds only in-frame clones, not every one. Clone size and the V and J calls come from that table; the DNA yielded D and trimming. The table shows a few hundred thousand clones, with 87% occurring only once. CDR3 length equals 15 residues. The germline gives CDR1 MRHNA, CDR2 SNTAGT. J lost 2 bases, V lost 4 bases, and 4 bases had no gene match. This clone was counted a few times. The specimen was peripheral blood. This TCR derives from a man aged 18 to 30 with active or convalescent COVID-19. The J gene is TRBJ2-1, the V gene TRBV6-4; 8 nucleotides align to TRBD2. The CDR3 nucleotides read TGTGCCAGCAGTGTAGAAGCGGGGGCCTACAATGAGCAGTTCTTC. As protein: CASSVEAGAYNEQFF.